This section outlines one T cell receptor beta chain sequence together with its context. This record belongs to a study of long-term antiretroviral therapy in people with HIV. From germline, CDR1 is LGHNA and CDR2 YNFKEQ. The V and J ends lost 1 base and 6 bases, in that order; junction bases with no gene match: 4. This CDR3 is built from 15 residues. This was the immunoSEQ v3.0 assay at survey level. TCRdb's copy holds only in-frame clones and misses some; the assay was immunoSEQ multiplex PCR. The sample lists roughly 28,000 clones; roughly 94% were seen once. The clonotype originates from a man between 50 and 59 years old with HIV. Material: unsorted PBMCs, obtained 5.3 years after starting antiretroviral therapy. V is TRBV4-2 and J is TRBJ1-2; 11 bases are shared with TRBD1. The CDR3, as DNA: TGTGCCAGCAGCCAAGGGACAGGGGGCGAAGATGGCTACACCTTC. It specifies CASSQGTGGEDGYTF.